This TCR beta chain appears in the sequencing data of a study of T cell responses to AZD1222 COVID-19 vaccine. Libraries were prepared by immunoSEQ multiplex PCR; TCRdb keeps only in-frame clonotypes and omits some of them. Here the sample spans approximately 84,000 clones, about 80% being singletons. The ends lost 6 bases at V and 2 bases at J; junction bases unmatched: 8. CDR3 size: 14 residues. Germline CDR1 is SGHRS and CDR2 is YFSETQ. The clonotype comes from an adult who received the AZD1222 COVID-19 vaccine. Sample: peripheral blood, taken 28 days after the second AZD1222 dose. This rearrangement joins TRBV5-1 to TRBJ2-7; 7 positions agree with TRBD2. In DNA form, the CDR3 reads TGCGCCAGCACCCCTGGGGGGGGGACCTACGAGCAGTACTTC. Amino acid sequence: CASTPGGGTYEQYF.